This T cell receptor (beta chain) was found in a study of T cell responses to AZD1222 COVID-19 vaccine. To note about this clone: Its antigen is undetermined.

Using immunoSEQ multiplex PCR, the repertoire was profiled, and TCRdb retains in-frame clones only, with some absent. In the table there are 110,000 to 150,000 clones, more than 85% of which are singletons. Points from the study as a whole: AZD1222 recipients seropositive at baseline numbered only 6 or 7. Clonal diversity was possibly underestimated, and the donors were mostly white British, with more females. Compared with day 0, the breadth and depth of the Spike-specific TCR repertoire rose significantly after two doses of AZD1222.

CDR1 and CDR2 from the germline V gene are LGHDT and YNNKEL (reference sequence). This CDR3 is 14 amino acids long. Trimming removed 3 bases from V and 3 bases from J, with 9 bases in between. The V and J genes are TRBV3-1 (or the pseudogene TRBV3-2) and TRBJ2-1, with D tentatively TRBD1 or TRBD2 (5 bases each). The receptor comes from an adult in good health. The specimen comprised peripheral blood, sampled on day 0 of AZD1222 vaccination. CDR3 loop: CASSQDGGYNEQFF. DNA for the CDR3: TGTGCCAGCAGCCAGGATGGGGGCTACAATGAGCAGTTCTTC.